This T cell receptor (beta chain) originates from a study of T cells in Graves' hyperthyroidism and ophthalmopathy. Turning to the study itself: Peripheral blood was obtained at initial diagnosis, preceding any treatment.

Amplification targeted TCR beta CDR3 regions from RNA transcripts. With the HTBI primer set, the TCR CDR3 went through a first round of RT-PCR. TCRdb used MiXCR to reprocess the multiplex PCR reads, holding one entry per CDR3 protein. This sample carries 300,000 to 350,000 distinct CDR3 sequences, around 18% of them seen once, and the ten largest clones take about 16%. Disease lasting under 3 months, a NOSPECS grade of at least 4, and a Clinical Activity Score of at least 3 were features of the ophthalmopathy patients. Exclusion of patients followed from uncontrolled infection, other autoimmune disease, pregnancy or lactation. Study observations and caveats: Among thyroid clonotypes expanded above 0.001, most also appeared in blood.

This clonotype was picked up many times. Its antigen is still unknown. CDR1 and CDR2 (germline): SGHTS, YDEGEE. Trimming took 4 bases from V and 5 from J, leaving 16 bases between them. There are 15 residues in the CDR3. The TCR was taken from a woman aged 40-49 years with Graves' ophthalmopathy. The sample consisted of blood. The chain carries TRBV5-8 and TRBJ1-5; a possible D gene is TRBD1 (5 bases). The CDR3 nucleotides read TGTGCCAGCAGCCCGGGGGTGGCAGAGCATCAGCCCCAGCATTTT. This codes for CASSPGVAEHQPQHF.